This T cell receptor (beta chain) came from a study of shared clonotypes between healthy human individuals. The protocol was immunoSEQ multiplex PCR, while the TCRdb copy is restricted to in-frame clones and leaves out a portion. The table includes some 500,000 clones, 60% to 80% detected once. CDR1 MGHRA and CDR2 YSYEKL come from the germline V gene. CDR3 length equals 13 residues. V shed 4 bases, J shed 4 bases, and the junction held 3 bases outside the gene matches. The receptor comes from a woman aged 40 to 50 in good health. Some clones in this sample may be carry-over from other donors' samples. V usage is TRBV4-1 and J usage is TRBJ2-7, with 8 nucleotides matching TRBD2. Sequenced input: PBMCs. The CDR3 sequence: CASSRTSGYEQYF. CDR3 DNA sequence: TGCGCCAGCAGCCGAACTAGCGGATACGAGCAGTACTTC.